These 14 T cell receptor beta chains were sequenced from one sample in a study of tumor-infiltrating lymphocytes in primary liver carcinoma. Using a constant-region primer together with ProtoScript II reverse transcriptase, TCR beta cDNA was made from approximately 0.55 ug of total RNA. ARM-PCR, slightly modified, supplied the TCR beta libraries through three nested multiplex PCR rounds. A C-beta reverse primer and TRBV1-TRBV30 forward primers served in each of the first two PCR rounds, at 10 cycles apiece. Each CDR3 protein gets one entry after TCRdb re-called the multiplex PCR reads with MiXCR. The table includes more than 100,000 distinct CDR3 sequences, around 70% detected once. The approximately 17-34 mg bulk tissue piece was not sorted before simultaneous RNA and DNA extraction. The material sequenced was tumor-adjacent normal liver tissue. Receptors were obtained from a woman aged 60 to 75 with primary liver carcinoma and hepatitis B virus infection.

Turning to this clonotype: The junction shows a germline mismatch at one end, possibly a read error. This rearrangement joins TRBV11-2 to TRBJ2-1; perhaps TRBD1 as D (6 bases). Germline CDR1 SGHAT, CDR2 FQNNGV. The CDR3 extends over 16 amino acids. The DNA of the CDR3 is TGTACCAGCAGCTCATATCTGACGGGTGGGGGCGATGAGCAGTTCTTC. Protein sequence: CTSSSYLTGGGDEQFF.

The chain has TRBV11-2 and TRBJ1-1, with 7 bases matching TRBD1. The germline V gene encodes CDR1 SGHAT and CDR2 FQNNGV. This CDR3 is 16 amino acids long. The CDR3 is CVSSATTGYIRTEAFF. The CDR3 DNA is TGTGTCAGTAGTGCCACGACAGGGTACATTCGCACTGAAGCTTTCTTT.

In its sample, this clonotype was seen once. A read error may explain this, as a much larger clone is one base away. The chain has TRBV7-9 and TRBJ1-2; 7 nucleotides line up with TRBD1. Germline assignment: CDR1 SEHNR and CDR2 FQNEAQ (reference sequence). The CDR3 runs to 15 residues. The CDR3 sequence: CPSSRGTASALGYTF. The CDR3 DNA is TGTCCCAGCAGCAGGGGGACCGCAAGCGCCCTTGGCTACACCTTC.

Of note for this clonotype: One end of the junction varies from germline; a read error may be responsible. V is TRBV5-1 and J is TRBJ2-1; 9 bases line up with TRBD1. The length of the CDR3 is 16 residues. CDR1 is SGHRS, CDR2 YFSETQ, per germline. In DNA, the CDR3 is TGCGCCAGCAACCTCCAAACAGGGGGCGTAACCAATGAGCACTTCTTC. Translating it yields CASNLQTGGVTNEHFF.

The sample holds a few counts of this clonotype. The junction shows a germline mismatch at one end, possibly a read error. The rearrangement uses TRBV11-2 and TRBJ1-2; tentative D call: TRBD1 (5 bases). Germline CDR1 SGHAT, CDR2 FQNNGV. The CDR3 is 17 residues long. CDR3: CASSLDPIRALRCGYTF. The CDR3 nucleotides read TGCGCCAGCAGCTTAGATCCGATCAGGGCGCTGCGCTGTGGCTACACCTTC.

On this clonotype: As the CDR3 is not closed by the conserved phenylalanine or tryptophan, this likely results from a read error. The DNA is omitted, as the CDR3 cannot be located on it reliably, and the CDR3 follows TCRdb's listing. The chain has TRBV6-6 and TRBJ1-1; TRBD1, the table's D call, was not compared with the DNA. The CDR3 is 13 amino acids in total, end residues counted. CDR1 is MNHNY and CDR2 is SVGAGI in the germline V gene (reference sequence). The CDR3 reads CASSLQGLTETFS.

The CDR3 is CANRRGLAPYTDTQYF. The CDR3 nucleotides read TGTGCTAACCGGCGGGGACTAGCGCCCTACACAGATACGCAGTATTTT. The V gene is TRBV6-1, the J gene TRBJ2-3; 10 bases are shared with TRBD2. This CDR3 has 16 amino acids. The V gene's germline CDR1 is MNHNS and CDR2 SASEGT.

With regard to this clonotype: A junction boundary mismatches the germline segment, possibly from a read error. The chain recombines TRBV12-3 or TRBV12-4 with TRBJ1-1; no firm D call. The CDR3 covers 15 residues. The chain's CDR3 is CASSLHGNLNTEAFF. The CDR3 region has the DNA TGTGCCAGTAGTTTACATGGGAATTTGAACACTGAAGCTTTCTTT.

This clonotype has ten or more counts. V usage is TRBV6-1 and J usage is TRBJ1-2; maybe TRBD1 (5 bases). CDR1 is MNHNS and CDR2 is SASEGT in the germline V gene. There are 15 residues in the CDR3. With 9 bases removed from V and 1 base from J, the gap between germline ends came to 18 bases. CDR3 loop: CASGASVYLNYGYTF. In DNA, the CDR3 is TGTGCCAGTGGGGCGTCCGTTTACCTTAACTATGGCTACACCTTC.

With respect to this clonotype: At one end, the junction sequence differs from germline, possibly due to a read error. The rearrangement links TRBV29-1 to TRBJ1-6; D is perhaps TRBD1 (5 bases). Germline CDR1 and CDR2: SQVTM and ANQGSEA. The CDR3 spans 12 residues. CDR3 sequence reads: CSVGQGDSPLHF. The CDR3 coding sequence is TGTAGCGTTGGTCAGGGAGATTCACCCCTCCACTTT.

This clonotype was observed many times. The chain uses TRBV28 and TRBJ2-1; 8 nucleotides agree with TRBD1. The CDR3 covers 14 residues. The trim removed 1 base at V and 9 bases at J, leaving 5 bases unmatched. Germline CDR1 MDHEN, CDR2 SYDVKM. This chain's CDR3 is CASSLSRGLGEQFF. The CDR3 region has the DNA TGTGCCAGCAGTTTATCCAGGGGGCTTGGTGAGCAGTTCTTC.

This clonotype was seen only a few times. CDR3 nucleotide sequence: TGCGCCAGCAGACCAAGAGGTGAAGAGACCCAGTACTTC. Its translation: CASRPRGEETQYF. The rearrangement joins TRBV5-1 to TRBJ2-5; D call uncertain. V lost 5 bases and J 3 bases, leaving 11 bases between the germline ends. Germline loops: CDR1 SGHRS, CDR2 YFSETQ. The CDR3 sequence is 13 residues long.

Worth noting for this clonotype: A much larger clonotype is one base distant, so this may be a read error. The chain recombines TRBV5-1 with TRBJ2-5; TRBD2 agrees at 13 bases. Per germline, CDR1 SGHRS and CDR2 YFSETQ. J lost 5 bases, V lost 7 bases, and 5 bases had no gene match. The CDR3 covers 14 residues. In DNA form, the CDR3 reads TGCGCCAGCGGCCCGACTAGCGGGAGGGAGACCCAGTACTTC. Translating it yields CASGPTSGRETQYF.

This clonotype was observed many times. This rearrangement joins TRBV13 to TRBJ2-3; D gene unclear. V lost 6 bases, J lost 4 bases, and 11 bases lay in between. The length of the CDR3 is 13 residues. Germline-derived CDR1 and CDR2 are PRHDT and FYEKMQ (reference sequence). Here the CDR3 DNA reads TGTGCCAGCAGATTTGGATGGTCAGATACGCAGTATTTT. Residues: CASRFGWSDTQYF.